The sequence of this T cell receptor (beta chain) was determined in a study of beta chain features in type 1 diabetes. The study's findings and limits: Within patients, naive, central memory and Treg TCRB repertoires seemed more similar than within healthy donors. Any HLA effect on TCRB rearrangement was left unresolved by small sub-analyses. Shorter TCRB CDR3s, moderately but significantly so, marked every one of the four CD4+ subsets in Type 1 diabetes patients.

Expressed TCRB transcripts were sequenced because the isolated RNA had all been reverse transcribed beforehand. Produced via immunoSEQ multiplex PCR; TCRdb's table is partial and in-frame only. The data hold 150,000 to 200,000 clones, with 7% to 9.5% observed a single time. As for this clone: Its antigen is unidentified.

Germline lookup yields CDR1 LNHDA and CDR2 SQIVND (reference sequence). This CDR3 region has 15 residues. The J segment lost 4 bases and the V segment lost 6 bases, leaving 12 bases of the junction unmatched. The clonotype originates from a woman younger than 45 with type 1 diabetes. Sequencing was done on a sample of central memory CD4+ T cells from blood. The genes are TRBV19 and TRBJ2-7; 7 nucleotides match TRBD2. CDR3 nucleotides: TGTGCCAGTAGGCTCACGCCGGGGGGAAAATACGAGCAGTACTTC. Amino acid sequence: CASRLTPGGKYEQYF. Based on the CDR3 plus reference TRBV19 and TRBJ2-7, the full variable domain is DGGITQSPKYLFRKEGQNVTLSCEQNLNHDAMYWYRQDPGQGLRLIYYSQIVNDFQKGDIAEGYSVSREKKESFPLTVTSAQKNPTAFYLCASRLTPGGKYEQYFGPGTRLTVT.